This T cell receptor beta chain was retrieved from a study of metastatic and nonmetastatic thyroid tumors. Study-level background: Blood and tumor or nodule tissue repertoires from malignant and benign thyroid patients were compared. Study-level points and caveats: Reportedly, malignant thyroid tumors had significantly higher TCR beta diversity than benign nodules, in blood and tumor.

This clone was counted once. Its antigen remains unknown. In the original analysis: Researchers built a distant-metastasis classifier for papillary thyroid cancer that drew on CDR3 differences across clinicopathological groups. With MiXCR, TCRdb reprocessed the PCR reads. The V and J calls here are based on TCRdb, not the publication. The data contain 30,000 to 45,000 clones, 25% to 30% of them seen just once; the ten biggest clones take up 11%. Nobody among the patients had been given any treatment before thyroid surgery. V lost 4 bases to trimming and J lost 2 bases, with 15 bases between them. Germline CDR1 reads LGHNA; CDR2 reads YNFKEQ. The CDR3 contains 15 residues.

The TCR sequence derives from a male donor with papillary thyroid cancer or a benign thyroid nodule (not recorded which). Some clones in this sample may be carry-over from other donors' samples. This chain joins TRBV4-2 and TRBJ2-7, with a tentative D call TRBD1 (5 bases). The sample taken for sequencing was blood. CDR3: CASSPGQGEPYEQYF. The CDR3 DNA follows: TGTGCCAGCAGCCCCGGGCAGGGCGAACCCTACGAGCAGTACTTC.